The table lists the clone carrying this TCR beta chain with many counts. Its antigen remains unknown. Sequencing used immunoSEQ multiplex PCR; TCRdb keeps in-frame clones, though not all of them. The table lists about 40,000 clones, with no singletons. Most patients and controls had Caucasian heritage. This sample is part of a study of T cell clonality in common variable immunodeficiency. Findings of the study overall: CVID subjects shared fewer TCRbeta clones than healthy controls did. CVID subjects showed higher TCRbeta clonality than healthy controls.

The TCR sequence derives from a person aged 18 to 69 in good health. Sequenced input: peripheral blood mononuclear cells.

The CDR3: CASSFNRVSDTQYF. The part of the CDR3 DNA that was read is TGCGCCAGCAGTTTCAACAGGGTTTCAGATACG. The chain has TRBV5-1 and TRBJ2-3; tentatively, D is TRBD1 (6 bases). The read ends 3 residues before the CDR3 terminus; that terminus is restored from the germline J gene. The CDR3 runs 14 residues. The germline V and J ends were trimmed by 5 bases and 4 bases, with 14 bases remaining between them. The V gene's germline CDR1 is SGHRS and CDR2 YFSETQ.